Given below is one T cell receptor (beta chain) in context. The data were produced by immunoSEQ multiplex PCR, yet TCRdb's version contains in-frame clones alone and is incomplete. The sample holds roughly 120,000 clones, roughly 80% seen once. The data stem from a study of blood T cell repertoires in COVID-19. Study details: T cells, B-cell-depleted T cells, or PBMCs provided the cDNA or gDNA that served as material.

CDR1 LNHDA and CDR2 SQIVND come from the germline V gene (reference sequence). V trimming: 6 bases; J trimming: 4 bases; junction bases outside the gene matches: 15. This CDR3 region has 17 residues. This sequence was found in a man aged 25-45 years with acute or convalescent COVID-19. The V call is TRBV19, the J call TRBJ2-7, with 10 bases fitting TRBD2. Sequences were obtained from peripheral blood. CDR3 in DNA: TGTGCCAGTAGCCCCTACCACCTTAGCGGGGGGCATTACGAGCAGTACTTC. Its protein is CASSPYHLSGGHYEQYF. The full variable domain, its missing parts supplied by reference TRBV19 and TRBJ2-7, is DGGITQSPKYLFRKEGQNVTLSCEQNLNHDAMYWYRQDPGQGLRLIYYSQIVNDFQKGDIAEGYSVSREKKESFPLTVTSAQKNPTAFYLCASSPYHLSGGHYEQYFGPGTRLTVT.